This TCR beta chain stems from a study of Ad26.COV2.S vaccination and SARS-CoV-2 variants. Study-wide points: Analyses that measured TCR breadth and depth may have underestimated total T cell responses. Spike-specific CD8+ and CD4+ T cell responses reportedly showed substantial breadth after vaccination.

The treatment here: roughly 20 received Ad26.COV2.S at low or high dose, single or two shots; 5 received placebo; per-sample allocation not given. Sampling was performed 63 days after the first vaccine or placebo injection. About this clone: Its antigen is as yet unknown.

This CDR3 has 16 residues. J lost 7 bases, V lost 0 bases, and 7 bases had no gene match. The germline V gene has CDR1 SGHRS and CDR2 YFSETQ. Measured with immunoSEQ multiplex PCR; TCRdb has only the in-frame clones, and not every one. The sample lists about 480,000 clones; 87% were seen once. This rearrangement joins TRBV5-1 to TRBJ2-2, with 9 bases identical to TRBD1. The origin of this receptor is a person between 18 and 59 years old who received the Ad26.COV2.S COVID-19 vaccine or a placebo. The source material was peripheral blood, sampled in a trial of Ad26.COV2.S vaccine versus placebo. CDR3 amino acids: CASSLAGQGRYGELFF. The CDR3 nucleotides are TGCGCCAGCAGCTTGGCCGGACAGGGGAGGTACGGGGAGCTGTTTTTT.